The 5 T cell receptor beta chains below come from one sample, sequenced in a study of shared clonotypes between healthy human individuals. Sequencing used immunoSEQ multiplex PCR; TCRdb keeps in-frame clones, though not all of them. There are 2 million to 2.5 million clones in the sample; roughly 93% occur only once, and 0.39% lies in the top ten. Specimen: naive CD4+ T cells from PBMCs. The subset denotes: CD45RA+ positively selected. The receptors shown here come from a young man in good health. Some clones in this sample may be carry-over from other donors' samples.

The V and J genes are TRBV15 and TRBJ1-1; D is unresolved. The ends were cut back, 1 base at V and 1 base at J, with 10 bases in the middle. CDR1 is LNHNV and CDR2 is YYDKDF in the germline V gene (reference sequence). This CDR3 is 15 amino acids long. CDR3 residues: CATSRALAANTEAFF. DNA for the CDR3: TGTGCCACCAGCAGAGCTTTAGCGGCGAACACTGAAGCTTTCTTT.

The chain uses TRBV6-5 and TRBJ2-7, with 7 nucleotides matching TRBD2. Trimming took 6 bases from V and 3 from J; bases not matched to a gene: 5. Germline CDR1 is MNHEY and CDR2 is SVGAGI. The CDR3 extends over 13 amino acids. The CDR3 region has the DNA TGTGCCAGCAGAAAAGCGGGAAACTACGAGCAGTACTTC. This sequence encodes CASRKAGNYEQYF.

The chain couples TRBV6-5 to TRBJ1-1; perhaps TRBD1 as D (5 bases). Germline V lookup: CDR1 MNHEY, CDR2 SVGAGI. This CDR3 comprises 13 residues. V was trimmed by 2 bases and J by 6 bases, leaving 10 bases between them. In nucleotides, the CDR3 is TGTGCCAGCAGTTACGGGGCTGGGCCTGAAGCTTTCTTT. It is translated as CASSYGAGPEAFF.

A word on this clone: The sample holds other DNA sequences that translate to the same CDR3. The rearrangement joins TRBV28 to TRBJ1-2; no firm D call. Looked up from germline, CDR1 is MDHEN and CDR2 is SYDVKM. The CDR3 extends over 11 amino acids. V lost 4 bases and J 5 bases, leaving 5 bases between the germline ends. The CDR3 DNA is TGTGCCAGCAGTTCGAGGTATGGCTACACCTTC. Protein sequence: CASSSRYGYTF.

The V gene is TRBV6-6, the J gene TRBJ1-1; D possibly corresponds to TRBD1 (6 bases). With 2 bases removed from V and 4 bases from J, the gap between germline ends came to 11 bases. This CDR3 is built from 14 residues. CDR1 and CDR2 (germline): MNHNY, SVGAGI (reference sequence). CDR3 amino acids: CASSYGGQGTEAFF. In nucleotides, the CDR3 is TGTGCCAGCAGTTACGGGGGGCAGGGCACTGAAGCTTTCTTT.